This is a list of T cell receptor beta chains from one sample in a study of cytomegalovirus exposure and HLA in healthy donors. Profiled with immunoSEQ multiplex PCR; TCRdb holds only in-frame clones, not every one. Its listing shows about 140,000 clones. Sequenced input: PBMCs. The receptor set was obtained from a man aged 35 to 55 in good health and CMV-seronegative. Both conserved end residues are part of each CDR3. The order of the fields is D gene, J gene, CDR3 length, V gene, CDR3 protein, CDR3 DNA. The D gene is left open where the match is weak.

. | TRBJ1-1 | 14 | TRBV5-1 | CASSSQDSYTEAFF | TGCGCCAGCAGCTCTCAGGACAGCTACACTGAAGCTTTCTTT
. | TRBJ1-2 | 13 | TRBV2 | CASTFTVGYGYTF | TGTGCCAGCACCTTCACAGTGGGCTATGGCTACACCTTC
TRBD1 | TRBJ1-1 | 15 | TRBV2 | CASSVGQGRGTEAFF | TGTGCCAGCAGCGTAGGACAGGGGCGGGGGACTGAAGCTTTCTTT
. | TRBJ1-1 | 11 | TRBV2 | CASRGDAEAFF | TGTGCCAGCAGAGGGGATGCTGAAGCTTTCTTT
. | TRBJ2-5 | 14 | TRBV5-6 | CASSLVPGQETQYF | TGTGCCAGCAGCTTGGTTCCAGGACAAGAGACCCAGTACTTC
. | TRBJ1-1 | 14 | TRBV6-5 | CASSYLQMNTEAFF | TGTGCCAGCAGTTACTTACAGATGAACACTGAAGCTTTCTTT
TRBD2 | TRBJ2-1 | 15 | TRBV2 | CASSELSGRVGEQFF | TGTGCCAGCAGTGAACTTAGCGGGAGGGTGGGTGAGCAGTTCTTC
. | TRBJ1-3 | 13 | TRBV2 | CASRRLELGTIYF | TGTGCCAGCAGGCGGTTGGAACTCGGCACCATATATTTT
TRBD1 | TRBJ2-3 | 15 | TRBV7-3 | CASSLVTGGMNTQYF | TGTGCCAGCAGCTTAGTGACAGGGGGTATGAATACGCAGTATTTT
. | TRBJ2-2 | 13 | TRBV7-9 | CASSSGNTGELFF | TGTGCCAGCAGTAGCGGGAACACCGGGGAGCTGTTTTTT
TRBD2 | TRBJ2-5 | 15 | TRBV28 | CASSPGLAGVRTQYF | TGTGCCAGCAGTCCCGGACTAGCGGGGGTTCGGACCCAGTACTTC
TRBD1 | TRBJ2-1 | 17 | TRBV10-3 | CAISESRDSLIWDEQFF | TGTGCCATCAGTGAGTCCCGGGACAGTCTCATCTGGGATGAGCAGTTCTTC
. | TRBJ2-7 | 15 | TRBV15 | CATSRSRWGAYEQYF | TGTGCCACCAGCCGATCCAGGTGGGGGGCCTACGAGCAGTACTTC
. | TRBJ2-7 | 15 | TRBV4-3 | CASSRYQGSSYEQYF | TGCGCCAGCAGCCGCTACCAGGGTAGCTCCTACGAGCAGTACTTC
TRBD1 | TRBJ1-6 | 15 | TRBV18 | CASSPSGQGYSPLHF | TGTGCCAGCTCACCATCGGGACAGGGGTATTCACCCCTCCACTTT
. | TRBJ2-7 | 16 | TRBV7-6 | CASSLPITGGENEQYF | TGTGCCAGCAGCTTACCAATCACAGGCGGAGAGAACGAGCAGTACTTC
. | TRBJ1-2 | 14 | TRBV4-2 | CASSQEQGNYGYTF | TGTGCCAGCAGCCAAGAACAGGGTAACTATGGCTACACCTTC
TRBD2 | TRBJ2-7 | 15 | TRBV2 | CASRTAGGKLHEQYF | TGTGCCAGCAGGACTGCGGGGGGGAAGTTGCACGAGCAGTACTTC
TRBD1 | TRBJ1-3 | 14 | TRBV28 | CASSFGGGGNTIYF | TGTGCCAGCAGTTTTGGAGGGGGCGGAAACACCATATATTTT
TRBD1 | TRBJ2-7 | 15 | TRBV19 | CASTLGGTGSYEQYF | TGTGCCAGTACCCTAGGCGGGACAGGTTCCTACGAGCAGTACTTC
. | TRBJ1-4 | 17 | TRBV25-1 | CASSDFSREATNEKLFF | TGTGCCAGCAGTGACTTCTCCCGGGAGGCAACTAATGAAAAACTGTTTTTT
. | TRBJ2-7 | 15 | TRBV5-5 | CASRYQTGAAYEQYF | TGTGCCAGCAGGTATCAGACAGGAGCAGCCTACGAGCAGTACTTC
. | TRBJ1-6 | 15 | TRBV7-8 | CASSSDSSYNSPLHF | TGTGCCAGCAGCTCCGACAGTTCTTATAATTCACCCCTCCACTTT
. | TRBJ2-1 | 15 | TRBV10-3 | CAISEGPEGVGEQFF | TGTGCCATCAGTGAGGGGCCAGAGGGGGTGGGTGAGCAGTTCTTC
. | TRBJ1-1 | 15 | TRBV6-6 | CASSYPETANTEAFF | TGTGCCAGCAGCTATCCGGAGACAGCGAACACTGAAGCTTTCTTT
TRBD1 | TRBJ2-7 | 13 | TRBV6-6 | CASSEGQIYEQYF | TGTGCCAGCAGTGAGGGACAGATCTACGAGCAGTACTTC
. | TRBJ1-5 | 15 | TRBV2 | CASRRRGGSSQPQHF | TGTGCCAGCAGGAGAAGGGGCGGAAGCAGCCAGCCCCAGCATTTT
TRBD2 | TRBJ2-1 | 15 | TRBV7-3 | CASSVLAGAINEQFF | TGTGCCAGCAGCGTTCTAGCGGGGGCCATAAATGAGCAGTTCTTC
. | TRBJ2-5 | 15 | TRBV27 | CASSLGSAVGGTQYF | TGTGCCAGCAGTTTAGGTTCGGCGGTGGGGGGGACCCAGTACTTC
. | TRBJ1-2 | 13 | TRBV6-6 | CASSPTNGGGYTF | TGTGCCAGCAGCCCAACTAACGGGGGAGGCTACACCTTC
. | TRBJ2-7 | 15 | TRBV9 | CASSVGLGVYHEQYF | TGTGCCAGCAGCGTAGGTCTAGGGGTTTACCACGAGCAGTACTTC
. | TRBJ1-1 | 11 | TRBV19 | CASSSRTEAFF | TGTGCCAGTAGTTCGCGAACTGAAGCTTTCTTT
TRBD1 | TRBJ1-2 | 14 | TRBV18 | CASSPEDRAYGYTF | TGTGCCAGCTCACCGGAGGACAGGGCCTATGGCTACACCTTC
TRBD2 | TRBJ2-1 | 15 | TRBV5-5 | CASSSGLAGANEQFF | TGTGCCAGCAGCTCTGGACTAGCGGGGGCCAATGAGCAGTTCTTC
. | TRBJ1-2 | 15 | TRBV5-1 | CASSLGQNPSYGYTF | TGCGCCAGCAGCCTTGGACAGAACCCCAGCTATGGCTACACCTTC
. | TRBJ2-3 | 14 | TRBV19 | CASSEALFTDTQYF | TGTGCCAGTAGTGAAGCCCTTTTCACAGATACGCAGTATTTT
TRBD1 | TRBJ1-1 | 13 | TRBV5-6 | CASSSTGGSEAFF | TGTGCCAGCAGCTCAACAGGGGGCAGTGAAGCTTTCTTT
TRBD1 | TRBJ2-5 | 16 | TRBV5-5 | CASSLGTGASQETQYF | TGTGCCAGCAGCTTGGGTACAGGGGCATCCCAAGAGACCCAGTACTTC
. | TRBJ2-7 | 11 | TRBV20-1 | CSALGAYEQYF | TGCAGTGCGCTGGGAGCCTACGAGCAGTACTTC